This is a list of T cell receptor beta chains from one sample in a study of T cells in Graves' hyperthyroidism and ophthalmopathy. TCRdb independently ran MiXCR on the multiplex PCR reads; one entry per CDR3 protein. Counted here are 500,000 to 650,000 distinct CDR3 sequences, around 43% occurring once; the ten biggest clones make up about 45%. The sample was peripheral blood or thyroid tissue (not recorded which). These receptors were taken from an adult woman with Graves' disease, either hyperthyroidism or ophthalmopathy (not recorded which). Each CDR3 is given with its conserved first and last residue. Fields, in order: D gene, J gene, V gene, clone size, CDR3 DNA, CDR3 protein. The D gene is left open where the match is weak. Some rows have no size entry. The others give once, few or many, or a class for an expanded clone.

TRBD1 TRBJ2-7 TRBV10-3 many TGTGCCATCACACGGGACAGGGGGAGTGAGCAGTACTTC CAITRDRGSEQYF
- TRBJ2-7 TRBV20-1 many TGCAGTGCTAGACCCCCCCACTACGAGCAGTACTTC CSARPPHYEQYF
- TRBJ1-6 TRBV10-3 - TGTGCCATCTTTGAGGGAGGGAATTCACCCCTCCACTTT CAIFEGGNSPLHF
- TRBJ2-6 TRBV19 - TGTGCCAGTAGACCCGGTGACAGCTCTGGGGCCAACGTCCTGACTTTC CASRPGDSSGANVLTF
TRBD1 TRBJ1-2 TRBV11-2 - TGTGCCAGCAGCTTAATGGGGGGGGACAGGGCCGCCTATGGCTACACCTTC CASSLMGGDRAAYGYTF
- TRBJ2-2 TRBV5-1 many TGCGCCAGCAGCCCAGTGAACACCGGGGAGCTGTTTTTT CASSPVNTGELFF
TRBD2 TRBJ2-2 TRBV10-3 - TGTGCCATCACCGGGACTAGCGGAGCCACCGGGGAGCTGTTTTTT CAITGTSGATGELFF
TRBD1 TRBJ1-4 TRBV29-1 - TGCAGCTACTGGACAGGGGCTAATGAAAAACTGTTTTTT CSYWTGANEKLFF
TRBD1 TRBJ2-5 TRBV29-1 many TGCAGCGTGGAGACCGGGACAGCCCAAGAGACCCAGTACTTC CSVETGTAQETQYF
TRBD1 TRBJ1-6 TRBV11-2 few TGTGCCAGCAGGGGACAGGGGCGGTCACCCCTCCACTTT CASRGQGRSPLHF
TRBD1 TRBJ2-5 TRBV29-1 few TGCAGCGTTCGACAGGGAGAGACCCAGTACTTC CSVRQGETQYF
TRBD1 TRBJ1-5 TRBV12-3/TRBV12-4 many TGTGCCAGCAGTTCCCGACAGGGTTTCAGCAATCAGCCCCAGCATTTT CASSSRQGFSNQPQHF
TRBD2 TRBJ2-1 TRBV15 few TGTGCCACCAGCTTAGGGACTAGCCCCAACAATGAGCAGTTCTTC CATSLGTSPNNEQFF
- TRBJ1-6 TRBV10-3 - TGTGCCATCAAGGTTTCCCGCTCCTATAATTCACCCCTCCACTTT CAIKVSRSYNSPLHF
TRBD2 TRBJ2-2 TRBV7-3 - TGTGCCAGCAGCTTAGCGGGGACTAGCAAGGTCCAGCTGTTTTTT CASSLAGTSKVQLFF
- TRBJ2-7 TRBV25-1 - TGTGCCAGCGGCAGACCCGGGACAACCTACGAGCAGTACTTC CASGRPGTTYEQYF
TRBD2 TRBJ2-7 TRBV20-1 many TGCAGTGCAAAGGTTAGCGGGGGTTCCTACGAGCAGTACTTC CSAKVSGGSYEQYF
- TRBJ1-5 TRBV10-2 - TGCGCCAGCAGTGAAGGTGGAAGTCGTCAGCCCCAGCATTTT CASSEGGSRQPQHF
- TRBJ1-6 TRBV28 few TGTGCCAGCAGTTCCCCCGGGGGGCCAAATTCACCCCTCCACTTT CASSSPGGPNSPLHF
- TRBJ2-1 TRBV29-1 few TGCAGCGTTGAACGGCAGTCCAATGAGCAGTTCTTC CSVERQSNEQFF
TRBD1 TRBJ1-1 TRBV6-2/TRBV6-3 many TGTGCCAGCAGCTCAGACAGGTGGGGTGACAGGGTTGAAGCTTTCTTT CASSSDRWGDRVEAFF
- TRBJ1-3 TRBV19 many TGTGCCAGTAGTATAATTCCGGGGATGGCTGGAAACACCATATATTTT CASSIIPGMAGNTIYF
- TRBJ2-7 TRBV29-1 - TGCAGCGTTGAATGGGCAGGGAGGAACTACGAGCAGTACTTC CSVEWAGRNYEQYF
TRBD2 TRBJ2-7 TRBV7-6 - TGTGCCAGCAGCTTACCTCCTGGGGTAGCGGGAGTAAACGAGCAGTACTTC CASSLPPGVAGVNEQYF
TRBD1 TRBJ2-2 TRBV20-1 many TGCAGTGCTTACAGGGGGATCGGCACCGGGGAGCTGTTTTTT CSAYRGIGTGELFF
- TRBJ1-2 TRBV7-9 few TGTGCCAGCGGGCCTCAGAAAAATGAAAACTATGGCTACACCTTC CASGPQKNENYGYTF
- TRBJ1-2 TRBV20-1 - TGCAGTGCTAGAGAGTCCCCCGGGTATGGCTACACCTTC CSARESPGYGYTF
- TRBJ1-2 TRBV20-1 - TGCAGTGCTAGAGATGGAGGACGCTATGGCTACACCTTC CSARDGGRYGYTF